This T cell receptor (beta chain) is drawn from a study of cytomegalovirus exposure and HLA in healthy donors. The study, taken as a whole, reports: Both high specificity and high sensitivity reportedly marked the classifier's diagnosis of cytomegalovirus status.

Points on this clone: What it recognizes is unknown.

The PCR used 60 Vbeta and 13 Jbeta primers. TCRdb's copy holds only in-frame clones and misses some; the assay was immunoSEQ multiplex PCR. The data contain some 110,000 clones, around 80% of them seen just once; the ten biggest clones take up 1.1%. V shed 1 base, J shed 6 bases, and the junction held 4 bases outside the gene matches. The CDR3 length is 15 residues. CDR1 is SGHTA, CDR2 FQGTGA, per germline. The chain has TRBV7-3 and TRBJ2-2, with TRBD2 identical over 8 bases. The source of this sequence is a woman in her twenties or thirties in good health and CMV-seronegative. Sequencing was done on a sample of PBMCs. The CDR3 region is CASSLRSGGAGELFF. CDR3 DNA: TGTGCCAGCAGCTTAAGGAGCGGGGGCGCCGGGGAGCTGTTTTTT.